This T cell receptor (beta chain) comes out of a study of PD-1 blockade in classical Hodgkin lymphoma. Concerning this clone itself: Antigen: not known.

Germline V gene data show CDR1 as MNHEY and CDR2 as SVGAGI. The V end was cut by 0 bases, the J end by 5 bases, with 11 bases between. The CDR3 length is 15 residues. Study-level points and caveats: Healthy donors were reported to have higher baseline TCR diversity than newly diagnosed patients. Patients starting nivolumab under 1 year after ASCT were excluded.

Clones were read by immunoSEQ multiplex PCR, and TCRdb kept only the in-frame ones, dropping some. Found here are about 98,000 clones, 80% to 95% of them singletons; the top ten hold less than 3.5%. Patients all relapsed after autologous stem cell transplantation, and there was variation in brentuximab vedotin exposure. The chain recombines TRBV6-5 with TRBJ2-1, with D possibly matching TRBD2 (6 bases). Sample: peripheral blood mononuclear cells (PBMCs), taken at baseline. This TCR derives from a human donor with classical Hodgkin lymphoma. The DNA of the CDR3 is TGTGCCAGCAGTTACTCGGGACTCGGAAACAATGAGCAGTTCTTC. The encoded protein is CASSYSGLGNNEQFF.